Listed below are T cell receptor beta chains from one sample, sequenced in a study of T cells in tumors after PD-1 blockade. TCRdb's table, derived via immunoSEQ multiplex PCR, lists solely in-frame clones and lacks some. This table holds roughly 8,000 clones, 50% to 65% found once. The sequences come from tumor tissue, collected after anti-PD-1 treatment. Receptor source: a human donor with basal cell carcinoma. CDR3s leave out the opening cysteine and the closing phenylalanine or tryptophan. Fields, in order: D gene, CDR3 length, J gene, V gene, CDR3 protein. D genes are given only for firm matches.

D gene: TRBD1
CDR3 length: 13
J gene: TRBJ1-3
V gene: TRBV5-6
CDR3 protein: ASSIRQGAGNTIY

D gene: -
CDR3 length: 13
J gene: TRBJ1-2
V gene: TRBV4-2
CDR3 protein: ASSQVELDGYGYT

D gene: -
CDR3 length: 12
J gene: TRBJ1-3
V gene: TRBV3-1/TRBV3-2
CDR3 protein: ASSQGFSSDTIY

D gene: -
CDR3 length: 13
J gene: TRBJ1-5
V gene: TRBV6-5
CDR3 protein: ASSYGGGGGQPQH

D gene: TRBD2
CDR3 length: 13
J gene: TRBJ2-3
V gene: TRBV6-4
CDR3 protein: ASSSTSGGTDTQY

D gene: TRBD1
CDR3 length: 12
J gene: TRBJ1-2
V gene: TRBV13
CDR3 protein: ASSLGQINYGYT

D gene: -
CDR3 length: 12
J gene: TRBJ2-3
V gene: TRBV7-2
CDR3 protein: ASSLPGSRDTQY

D gene: -
CDR3 length: 12
J gene: TRBJ2-3
V gene: TRBV19
CDR3 protein: ASSLGSLTDTQY

D gene: TRBD2
CDR3 length: 16
J gene: TRBJ2-1
V gene: TRBV6-4
CDR3 protein: ASSDSPVAGGPVNEQF

D gene: -
CDR3 length: 13
J gene: TRBJ2-5
V gene: TRBV5-4
CDR3 protein: ASSLKSGQAETQY

D gene: -
CDR3 length: 9
J gene: TRBJ1-1
V gene: TRBV10-3
CDR3 protein: AARQATEAF

D gene: -
CDR3 length: 10
J gene: TRBJ1-2
V gene: TRBV6-5
CDR3 protein: ASTTGTYGYT

D gene: TRBD2
CDR3 length: 13
J gene: TRBJ2-3
V gene: TRBV5-5
CDR3 protein: ASSFSGGRTDTQY

D gene: -
CDR3 length: 11
J gene: TRBJ1-1
V gene: TRBV5-1
CDR3 protein: ASSRSPGVEAF

D gene: -
CDR3 length: 12
J gene: TRBJ2-5
V gene: TRBV5-4
CDR3 protein: ASSLAGKQETQY

D gene: TRBD2
CDR3 length: 13
J gene: TRBJ2-3
V gene: TRBV5-1
CDR3 protein: ASRPGTSGSHTQY

D gene: -
CDR3 length: 13
J gene: TRBJ2-2
V gene: TRBV5-1
CDR3 protein: ASSLAAVNTGELF

D gene: -
CDR3 length: 13
J gene: TRBJ1-1
V gene: TRBV7-8
CDR3 protein: ASSLGWARGTEAF

D gene: TRBD1
CDR3 length: 13
J gene: TRBJ1-5
V gene: TRBV6-5
CDR3 protein: ASTSGQGESQPQH

D gene: TRBD2
CDR3 length: 13
J gene: TRBJ2-1
V gene: TRBV6-5
CDR3 protein: ASSDLAGGYNEQF

D gene: TRBD1
CDR3 length: 12
J gene: TRBJ2-7
V gene: TRBV5-4
CDR3 protein: ASSLMTGGHEQY

D gene: TRBD1
CDR3 length: 12
J gene: TRBJ1-5
V gene: TRBV30
CDR3 protein: AWSGGTGSQPQH

D gene: -
CDR3 length: 14
J gene: TRBJ1-4
V gene: TRBV30
CDR3 protein: AWSRGGSSGSEKLF

D gene: -
CDR3 length: 12
J gene: TRBJ1-6
V gene: TRBV7-2
CDR3 protein: ATRGGSYNSPLH

D gene: -
CDR3 length: 8
J gene: TRBJ2-3
V gene: TRBV2
CDR3 protein: ASQVDTQY

D gene: -
CDR3 length: 13
J gene: TRBJ1-6
V gene: TRBV6-5
CDR3 protein: ASSYGLRVGSPLH

D gene: -
CDR3 length: 12
J gene: TRBJ2-5
V gene: TRBV2
CDR3 protein: ASSEPGKGETQY

D gene: -
CDR3 length: 11
J gene: TRBJ1-2
V gene: TRBV30
CDR3 protein: AWSPLSGYGYT

D gene: -
CDR3 length: 14
J gene: TRBJ2-6
V gene: TRBV30
CDR3 protein: AWSGGAHSGANVLT

D gene: -
CDR3 length: 11
J gene: TRBJ2-5
V gene: TRBV7-9
CDR3 protein: ASSPSSRETQY

D gene: -
CDR3 length: 14
J gene: TRBJ2-5
V gene: TRBV3-1/TRBV3-2
CDR3 protein: ASSHGEGWKGETQY

D gene: -
CDR3 length: 10
J gene: TRBJ2-7
V gene: TRBV2
CDR3 protein: ANSEAGYEQY

D gene: -
CDR3 length: 12
J gene: TRBJ1-1
V gene: TRBV6-4
CDR3 protein: ASSDSSRGTEAF

D gene: -
CDR3 length: 14
J gene: TRBJ2-5
V gene: TRBV5-1
CDR3 protein: ASSLSGPTLSETQY

D gene: TRBD2
CDR3 length: 13
J gene: TRBJ2-1
V gene: TRBV13
CDR3 protein: ASSSNPGGAGEQF

D gene: TRBD1
CDR3 length: 15
J gene: TRBJ1-4
V gene: TRBV4-1
CDR3 protein: ASSQHLTQGANEKLF

D gene: TRBD1
CDR3 length: 14
J gene: TRBJ1-4
V gene: TRBV4-1
CDR3 protein: ASSQYGTGFGEKLF

D gene: -
CDR3 length: 12
J gene: TRBJ1-5
V gene: TRBV27
CDR3 protein: ASSPGTGNQPQH

D gene: TRBD1
CDR3 length: 12
J gene: TRBJ1-1
V gene: TRBV30
CDR3 protein: AWTHHRGEEGAF

D gene: -
CDR3 length: 12
J gene: TRBJ2-3
V gene: TRBV7-8
CDR3 protein: ASSLSQRPDTQY

D gene: -
CDR3 length: 11
J gene: TRBJ2-3
V gene: TRBV30
CDR3 protein: AWSVGGTDTQY

D gene: -
CDR3 length: 14
J gene: TRBJ1-6
V gene: TRBV28
CDR3 protein: ASSFGGALLNSPLH

D gene: -
CDR3 length: 13
J gene: TRBJ2-7
V gene: TRBV6-1
CDR3 protein: ASSEALRSPEGQY

D gene: -
CDR3 length: 9
J gene: TRBJ1-4
V gene: TRBV6-5
CDR3 protein: ASSRLEKLF

D gene: TRBD1
CDR3 length: 11
J gene: TRBJ1-1
V gene: TRBV27
CDR3 protein: ASRGTENTEAF

D gene: -
CDR3 length: 10
J gene: TRBJ2-7
V gene: TRBV2
CDR3 protein: ASSPEGYEQY

D gene: -
CDR3 length: 14
J gene: TRBJ1-1
V gene: TRBV6-2/TRBV6-3
CDR3 protein: ASSYKTGTKNTEAF

D gene: -
CDR3 length: 11
J gene: TRBJ2-1
V gene: TRBV2
CDR3 protein: ASSEQGFNEQF

D gene: -
CDR3 length: 11
J gene: TRBJ1-6
V gene: TRBV19
CDR3 protein: ACRRATGSPLH

D gene: -
CDR3 length: 10
J gene: TRBJ2-2
V gene: TRBV11-3
CDR3 protein: ASSLGTGELF

D gene: -
CDR3 length: 11
J gene: TRBJ2-2
V gene: TRBV7-9
CDR3 protein: ASSTRVAGELF

D gene: -
CDR3 length: 13
J gene: TRBJ2-7
V gene: TRBV4-1
CDR3 protein: ASSQPDSIPPEQY

D gene: TRBD2
CDR3 length: 13
J gene: TRBJ2-2
V gene: TRBV7-9
CDR3 protein: ASSRGTSVTGELF

D gene: TRBD1
CDR3 length: 14
J gene: TRBJ2-1
V gene: TRBV7-8
CDR3 protein: ASSPRTGGAVNEQF

D gene: TRBD1
CDR3 length: 12
J gene: TRBJ1-6
V gene: TRBV19
CDR3 protein: ASKGWDRNSPLH